These T cell receptor beta chains were read from a single sample in a study of cytomegalovirus exposure and HLA in healthy donors. The assay was immunoSEQ multiplex PCR, and TCRdb's table has in-frame clones only and misses some. The table has under 55,000 clones, over 60% seen once. Sequences were obtained from PBMCs. The receptor source for this set is a woman between 25 and 40 years old in good health and CMV-seronegative. CDR3s include the opening cysteine and the closing phenylalanine or tryptophan. Each record gives: D gene, J gene, V gene, clone size, CDR3 DNA, CDR3 protein. A D gene is named only where the DNA matches it firmly. Where a row states a size, it is once, few, many or the class of an expanded clone; other rows omit it.

d_call: .; j_call: TRBJ2-1; v_call: TRBV7-3; clone_size: .; cdr3_nt: TGTGCCAGCAGCCCGGGGGTCGGGTACAATGAGCAGTTCTTC; cdr3_aa: CASSPGVGYNEQFF
d_call: TRBD1; j_call: TRBJ2-6; v_call: TRBV4-2; clone_size: .; cdr3_nt: TGTGCCAGCAGCCAATCCGGACAGGCCTCTGGGGCCAACGTCCTGACTTTC; cdr3_aa: CASSQSGQASGANVLTF
d_call: TRBD1; j_call: TRBJ1-2; v_call: TRBV6-4; clone_size: .; cdr3_nt: TGTGCCAGCAGTGGGGAGGGGGACAGGGTCTATGGCTACACCTTC; cdr3_aa: CASSGEGDRVYGYTF
d_call: .; j_call: TRBJ1-5; v_call: TRBV10-2; clone_size: .; cdr3_nt: TGCGCCAGCAGTGAACAGAGTAATCAGCCCCAGCATTTT; cdr3_aa: CASSEQSNQPQHF
d_call: .; j_call: TRBJ1-2; v_call: TRBV29-1; clone_size: .; cdr3_nt: TGCAGCGTTGAAGAGGTTCGGGGGTACTATGGCTACACCTTC; cdr3_aa: CSVEEVRGYYGYTF
d_call: TRBD2; j_call: TRBJ2-3; v_call: TRBV30; clone_size: once; cdr3_nt: TGTGCCTGGGCCCCCGTTTTTAGCGGGGGGCCAGATACGCAGTATTTT; cdr3_aa: CAWAPVFSGGPDTQYF
d_call: .; j_call: TRBJ1-1; v_call: TRBV5-8; clone_size: .; cdr3_nt: TGTGCCAGCCCAGAATACCCACAGGGAATGAACACTGAAGCTTTCTTT; cdr3_aa: CASPEYPQGMNTEAFF
d_call: TRBD2; j_call: TRBJ2-7; v_call: TRBV9; clone_size: .; cdr3_nt: TGTGCCAGCAGCGTAGAACTAGCGGGGGTCTACGAGCAGTACTTC; cdr3_aa: CASSVELAGVYEQYF
d_call: .; j_call: TRBJ2-1; v_call: TRBV25-1; clone_size: .; cdr3_nt: TGTGCCAGCAGGAGCTCCTACAATGAGCAGTTCTTC; cdr3_aa: CASRSSYNEQFF
d_call: TRBD1; j_call: TRBJ1-1; v_call: TRBV27; clone_size: few; cdr3_nt: TGTGCCAGCAGGCTTGGACAGGGGTATACTGAAGCTTTCTTT; cdr3_aa: CASRLGQGYTEAFF
d_call: TRBD2; j_call: TRBJ2-3; v_call: TRBV6-6; clone_size: .; cdr3_nt: TGTGCCAGCAGTTACACCACTAGCGGCACAGATACGCAGTATTTT; cdr3_aa: CASSYTTSGTDTQYF
d_call: .; j_call: TRBJ1-5; v_call: TRBV18; clone_size: few; cdr3_nt: TGTGCCAGCTCACCCCAGGGGAACGATCAGCCCCAGCATTTT; cdr3_aa: CASSPQGNDQPQHF
d_call: .; j_call: TRBJ2-4; v_call: TRBV5-1; clone_size: .; cdr3_nt: TGCGCCAGCAGCTGGGACTTCCCAGACATTCAGTACTTC; cdr3_aa: CASSWDFPDIQYF
d_call: TRBD1; j_call: TRBJ1-4; v_call: TRBV5-1; clone_size: few; cdr3_nt: TGCGCCAGCAGTATCCAGGGGGCTAATGAAAAACTGTTTTTT; cdr3_aa: CASSIQGANEKLFF
d_call: TRBD2; j_call: TRBJ2-7; v_call: TRBV13; clone_size: .; cdr3_nt: TGTGCCAGCAGCGGAAAAGGACTAGCCCACGAGCAGTACTTC; cdr3_aa: CASSGKGLAHEQYF
d_call: .; j_call: TRBJ2-5; v_call: TRBV21-1; clone_size: few; cdr3_nt: TGTGCCAGCAGCAATGAGGGTCTAGCGGGGGGACCCCAAGAGACCCAGTACTTC; cdr3_aa: CASSNEGLAGGPQETQYF
d_call: .; j_call: TRBJ1-1; v_call: TRBV7-2; clone_size: .; cdr3_nt: TGTGCCAGCAGCTTAGCACAGGGGAACACTGAAGCTTTCTTT; cdr3_aa: CASSLAQGNTEAFF
d_call: .; j_call: TRBJ1-2; v_call: TRBV7-9; clone_size: .; cdr3_nt: TGTGCCAGCAGCTACCCCGGCTATGGCTACACCTTC; cdr3_aa: CASSYPGYGYTF
d_call: .; j_call: TRBJ2-3; v_call: TRBV5-1; clone_size: .; cdr3_nt: TGCGCCAGCAGCTTTCTAGATACGCAGTATTTT; cdr3_aa: CASSFLDTQYF
d_call: .; j_call: TRBJ1-4; v_call: TRBV5-6; clone_size: .; cdr3_nt: TGTGCCAGCGGAACAGGGAGTGAAAAACTGTTTTTT; cdr3_aa: CASGTGSEKLFF
d_call: .; j_call: TRBJ1-1; v_call: TRBV19; clone_size: .; cdr3_nt: TGTGCCAGTAGTAAGGGCAGGGATAACACTGAAGCTTTCTTT; cdr3_aa: CASSKGRDNTEAFF
d_call: TRBD2; j_call: TRBJ2-1; v_call: TRBV29-1; clone_size: .; cdr3_nt: TGCAGTTTTCGCCGGCGGGAGGGGATTTTGAATGAGCAGTTCTTC; cdr3_aa: CSFRRREGILNEQFF
d_call: TRBD1; j_call: TRBJ1-2; v_call: TRBV5-1; clone_size: .; cdr3_nt: TGCGCCAGCAGCTTGGGGACAGGGTACTATGGCTACACCTTC; cdr3_aa: CASSLGTGYYGYTF
d_call: .; j_call: TRBJ1-2; v_call: TRBV30; clone_size: .; cdr3_nt: TGTGCCTGGAGTAAGACATTTGGAACCTACACCTTC; cdr3_aa: CAWSKTFGTYTF
d_call: .; j_call: TRBJ1-5; v_call: TRBV19; clone_size: .; cdr3_nt: TGTGCCAGTAGTAGGGGGGACCAGCCCCAGCATTTT; cdr3_aa: CASSRGDQPQHF
d_call: .; j_call: TRBJ1-4; v_call: TRBV29-1; clone_size: once; cdr3_nt: TGCAGCGTGACTGCCTCGGGACACGCTAATGAAAAACTGTTTTTT; cdr3_aa: CSVTASGHANEKLFF
d_call: .; j_call: TRBJ2-7; v_call: TRBV11-2; clone_size: once; cdr3_nt: TGTGCCAGCAGCTCAGACAACTCCTACGAGCAGTACTTC; cdr3_aa: CASSSDNSYEQYF
d_call: .; j_call: TRBJ2-4; v_call: TRBV5-1; clone_size: once; cdr3_nt: TGCGCCAGCAGCTTGCTCCCCTCTGGGGCGGATAACATTCAGTACTTC; cdr3_aa: CASSLLPSGADNIQYF
d_call: .; j_call: TRBJ2-1; v_call: TRBV20-1; clone_size: .; cdr3_nt: TGCAGTGCTAGTGGTAGAACCCAGCAGTTCTTC; cdr3_aa: CSASGRTQQFF
d_call: TRBD1; j_call: TRBJ1-5; v_call: TRBV6-1; clone_size: .; cdr3_nt: TGTGCCAGCAGTGACGTGGACAGGGTTCAGCCCCAGCATTTT; cdr3_aa: CASSDVDRVQPQHF
d_call: .; j_call: TRBJ2-1; v_call: TRBV2; clone_size: once; cdr3_nt: TGTGCCAGCAGCGGAGCTAGGGGTGAGCAGTTCTTC; cdr3_aa: CASSGARGEQFF
d_call: .; j_call: TRBJ2-6; v_call: TRBV7-9; clone_size: .; cdr3_nt: TGTGCCAGCAGCTCCCTCCTTTGGGAGAGTGGGGCCAACGTCCTGACTTTC; cdr3_aa: CASSSLLWESGANVLTF
d_call: TRBD2; j_call: TRBJ2-7; v_call: TRBV4-1; clone_size: .; cdr3_nt: TGCGCCAGCAGCCAAGAGACCAGCGGGACCCAAACCCACTACGAGCAGTACTTC; cdr3_aa: CASSQETSGTQTHYEQYF
d_call: TRBD1; j_call: TRBJ2-5; v_call: TRBV9; clone_size: .; cdr3_nt: TGTGCCAGCAGCCTAAATGAGGGACAGTGGAGCCAAGAGACCCAGTACTTC; cdr3_aa: CASSLNEGQWSQETQYF
d_call: TRBD2; j_call: TRBJ2-7; v_call: TRBV6-6; clone_size: .; cdr3_nt: TGTGCCAGCAGTTACCGTGGCGGGAGGACATACGAGCAGTACTTC; cdr3_aa: CASSYRGGRTYEQYF
d_call: .; j_call: TRBJ1-1; v_call: TRBV5-1; clone_size: .; cdr3_nt: TGCGCCAGCAGGACCGGAGTGGACACTGAAGCTTTCTTT; cdr3_aa: CASRTGVDTEAFF
d_call: TRBD1; j_call: TRBJ1-6; v_call: TRBV5-1; clone_size: .; cdr3_nt: TGCGCCAGCAGCTTGGCGGAGGGACAGGGGGGGAATTCACCCCTCCACTTT; cdr3_aa: CASSLAEGQGGNSPLHF
d_call: .; j_call: TRBJ2-7; v_call: TRBV7-2; clone_size: .; cdr3_nt: TGTGCCAGCAGCTTAGCCGGACTTAACTACGAGCAGTACTTC; cdr3_aa: CASSLAGLNYEQYF
d_call: TRBD1; j_call: TRBJ2-7; v_call: TRBV6-1; clone_size: .; cdr3_nt: TGTGCCAGCAGCCAAACGGGACAGGTCTACGAGCAGTACTTC; cdr3_aa: CASSQTGQVYEQYF
d_call: .; j_call: TRBJ2-1; v_call: TRBV5-1; clone_size: .; cdr3_nt: TGCGCCAGCAGCTTAGGGGATCCCTACAATGAGCAGTTCTTC; cdr3_aa: CASSLGDPYNEQFF
d_call: .; j_call: TRBJ2-7; v_call: TRBV7-2; clone_size: .; cdr3_nt: TGTGCCAGCAGCTCCCGTAAAAGGGACTTGGGCTACGAGCAGTACTTC; cdr3_aa: CASSSRKRDLGYEQYF
d_call: TRBD1; j_call: TRBJ1-1; v_call: TRBV30; clone_size: .; cdr3_nt: TGTGCCTGGAGCCTGACAGGGGGGAACACTGAAGCTTTCTTT; cdr3_aa: CAWSLTGGNTEAFF
d_call: .; j_call: TRBJ1-4; v_call: TRBV7-6; clone_size: once; cdr3_nt: TGTGCCAGCAGCCGAGGGGGAAATAATGAAAAACTGTTTTTT; cdr3_aa: CASSRGGNNEKLFF
d_call: .; j_call: TRBJ2-7; v_call: TRBV20-1; clone_size: once; cdr3_nt: TGCAGTGCTGGACGGGACTACGAGCAGTACTTC; cdr3_aa: CSAGRDYEQYF
d_call: TRBD2; j_call: TRBJ2-3; v_call: TRBV10-3; clone_size: .; cdr3_nt: TGTGCCACCGGGACAGGGACTAGCGGAGCTCGCACAGATACGCAGTATTTT; cdr3_aa: CATGTGTSGARTDTQYF
d_call: .; j_call: TRBJ2-6; v_call: TRBV7-3; clone_size: .; cdr3_nt: TGTGCCAGCAGGAGGGCCGGGGCCAACGTCCTGACTTTC; cdr3_aa: CASRRAGANVLTF
d_call: TRBD1; j_call: TRBJ1-1; v_call: TRBV6-5; clone_size: .; cdr3_nt: TGTGCCAGCACCCCAGGGGGGTACACTGAAGCTTTCTTT; cdr3_aa: CASTPGGYTEAFF
d_call: .; j_call: TRBJ1-4; v_call: TRBV5-1; clone_size: .; cdr3_nt: TGCGCCAGCAGCTACGAGGGGGTTGCTGAAAAACTGTTTTTT; cdr3_aa: CASSYEGVAEKLFF
d_call: .; j_call: TRBJ2-6; v_call: TRBV6-5; clone_size: .; cdr3_nt: TGTGCCAGCAGTTACTTCAACTCTGGGGCCAACGTCCTGACTTTC; cdr3_aa: CASSYFNSGANVLTF
d_call: TRBD2; j_call: TRBJ2-5; v_call: TRBV7-8; clone_size: .; cdr3_nt: TGTGCCAGCAGCTTATTGACTAGCGGGCACCAAGAGACCCAGTACTTC; cdr3_aa: CASSLLTSGHQETQYF